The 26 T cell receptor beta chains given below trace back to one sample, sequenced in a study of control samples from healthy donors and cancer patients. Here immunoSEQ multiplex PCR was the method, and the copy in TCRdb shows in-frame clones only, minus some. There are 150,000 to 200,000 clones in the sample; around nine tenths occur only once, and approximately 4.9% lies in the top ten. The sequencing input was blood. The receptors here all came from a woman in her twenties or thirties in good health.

The CDR3 spells CASSGTGTGGLNYGYTF. CDR3 nucleotides: TGTGCCAGCAGCGGTACCGGGACAGGGGGGCTTAACTATGGCTACACCTTC. The chain combines TRBV9 with TRBJ1-2, with TRBD1 matching over 11 bases. CDR1 SGDLS and CDR2 YYNGEE come from the germline V gene. The CDR3 totals 17 residues. With V trimmed by 3 bases and J by 1 base, 8 bases remained unmatched.

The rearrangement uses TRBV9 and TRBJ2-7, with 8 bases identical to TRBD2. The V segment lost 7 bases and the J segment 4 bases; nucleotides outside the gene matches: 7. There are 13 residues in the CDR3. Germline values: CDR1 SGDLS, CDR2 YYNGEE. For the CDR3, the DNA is TGTGCCAGCTCCCGGGGGGGGCAATACGAGCAGTACTTC. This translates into CASSRGGQYEQYF. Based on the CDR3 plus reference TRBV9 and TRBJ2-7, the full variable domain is DSGVTQTPKHLITATGQRVTLRCSPRSGDLSVYWYQQSLDQGLQFLIQYYNGEERAKGNILERFSAQQFPDLHSELNLSSLELGDSALYFCASSRGGQYEQYFGPGTRLTVT.

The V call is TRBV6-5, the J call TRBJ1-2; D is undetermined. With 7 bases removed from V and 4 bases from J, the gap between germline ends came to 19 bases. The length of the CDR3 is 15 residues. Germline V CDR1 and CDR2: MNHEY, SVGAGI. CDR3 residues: CASTPVTIPGYGYTF. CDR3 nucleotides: TGTGCCAGCACTCCGGTTACCATACCGGGCTATGGCTACACCTTC.

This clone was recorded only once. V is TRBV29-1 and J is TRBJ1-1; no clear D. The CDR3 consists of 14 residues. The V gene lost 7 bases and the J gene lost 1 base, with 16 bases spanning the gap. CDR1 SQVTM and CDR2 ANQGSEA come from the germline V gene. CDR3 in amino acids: CSAQVGMGNTEAFF. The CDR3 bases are TGCAGCGCCCAGGTGGGCATGGGGAACACTGAAGCTTTCTTT.

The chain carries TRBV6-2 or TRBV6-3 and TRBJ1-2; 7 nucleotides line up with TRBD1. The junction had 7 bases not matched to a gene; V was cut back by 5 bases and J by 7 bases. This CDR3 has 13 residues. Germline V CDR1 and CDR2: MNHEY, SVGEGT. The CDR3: CASSRSNRGGYTF. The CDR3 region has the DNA TGTGCCAGCAGTCGATCGAACAGGGGTGGCTACACCTTC.

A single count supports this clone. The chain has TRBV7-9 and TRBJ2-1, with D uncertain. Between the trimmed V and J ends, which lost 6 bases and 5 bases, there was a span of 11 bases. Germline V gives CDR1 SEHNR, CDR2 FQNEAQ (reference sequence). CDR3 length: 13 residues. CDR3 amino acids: CASSPDADNEQFF. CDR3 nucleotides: TGTGCCAGCAGTCCGGACGCAGACAATGAGCAGTTCTTC.

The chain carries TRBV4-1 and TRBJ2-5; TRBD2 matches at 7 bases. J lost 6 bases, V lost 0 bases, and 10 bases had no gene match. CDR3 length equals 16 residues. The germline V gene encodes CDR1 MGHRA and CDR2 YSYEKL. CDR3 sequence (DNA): TGCGCCAGCAGCCAAGATTTGGGGGGAGGGCCGAAGACCCAGTACTTC. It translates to CASSQDLGGGPKTQYF.

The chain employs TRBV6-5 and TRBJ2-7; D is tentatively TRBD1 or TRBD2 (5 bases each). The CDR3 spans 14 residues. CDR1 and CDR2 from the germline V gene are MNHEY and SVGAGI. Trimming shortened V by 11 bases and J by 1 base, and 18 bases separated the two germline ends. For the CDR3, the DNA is TGTGCCTCTTACGGGACGGCCAGATCCTACGAGCAGTACTTC. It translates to CASYGTARSYEQYF.

The CDR3 here is CASSAQTVRNTIYF. The CDR3 nucleotides read TGTGCCAGCAGCGCCCAGACTGTGAGAAACACCATATATTTT. The rearrangement joins TRBV7-2 to TRBJ1-3, with D hard to call. The CDR3 sequence is 14 residues long. V was cut by 5 bases and J by 5 bases, with 13 bases left in between. Germline-derived CDR1 and CDR2 are SGHTA and FQGNSA.

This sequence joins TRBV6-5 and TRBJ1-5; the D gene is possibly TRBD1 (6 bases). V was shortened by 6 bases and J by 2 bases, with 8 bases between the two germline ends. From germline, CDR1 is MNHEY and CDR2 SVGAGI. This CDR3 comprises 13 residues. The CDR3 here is CASRQGGNQPQHF. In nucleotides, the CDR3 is TGTGCCAGCAGACAGGGTGGCAATCAGCCCCAGCATTTT.

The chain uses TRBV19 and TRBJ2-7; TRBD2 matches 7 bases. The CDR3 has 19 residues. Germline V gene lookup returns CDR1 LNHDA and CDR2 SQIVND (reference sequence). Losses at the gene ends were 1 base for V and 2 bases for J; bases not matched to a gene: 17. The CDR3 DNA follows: TGTGCCAGTAGTATAGCCTCAAAAGAGGGAGCGGGATCTACCTACGAGCAGTACTTC. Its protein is CASSIASKEGAGSTYEQYF.

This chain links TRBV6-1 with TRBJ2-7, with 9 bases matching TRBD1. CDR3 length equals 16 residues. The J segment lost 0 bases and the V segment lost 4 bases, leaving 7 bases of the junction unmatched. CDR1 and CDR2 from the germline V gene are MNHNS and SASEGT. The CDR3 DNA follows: TGTGCCAGCAGTGGGCTTTTGGACAGGGGCTCCTACGAGCAGTACTTC. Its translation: CASSGLLDRGSYEQYF.

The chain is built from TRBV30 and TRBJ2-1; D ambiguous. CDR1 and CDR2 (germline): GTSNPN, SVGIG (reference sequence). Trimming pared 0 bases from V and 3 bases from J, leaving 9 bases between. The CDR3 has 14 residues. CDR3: CAWSVSDVYNEQFF. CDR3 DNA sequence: TGTGCCTGGAGTGTTTCAGATGTCTACAATGAGCAGTTCTTC.

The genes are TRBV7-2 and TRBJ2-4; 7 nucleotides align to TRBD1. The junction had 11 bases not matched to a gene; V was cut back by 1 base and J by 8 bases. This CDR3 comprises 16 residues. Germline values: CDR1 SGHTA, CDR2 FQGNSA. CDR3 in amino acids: CASSLVGDRRRDIQYF. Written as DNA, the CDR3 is TGTGCCAGCAGCTTAGTGGGGGACAGACGGAGAGACATTCAGTACTTC.

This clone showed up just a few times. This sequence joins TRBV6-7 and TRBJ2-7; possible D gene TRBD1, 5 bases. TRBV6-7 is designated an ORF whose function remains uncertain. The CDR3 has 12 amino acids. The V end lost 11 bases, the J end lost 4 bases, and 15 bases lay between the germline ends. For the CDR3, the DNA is TGTGCCCCCCGCGGACATTTTTACGAGCAGTACGTC. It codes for CAPRGHFYEQYV.

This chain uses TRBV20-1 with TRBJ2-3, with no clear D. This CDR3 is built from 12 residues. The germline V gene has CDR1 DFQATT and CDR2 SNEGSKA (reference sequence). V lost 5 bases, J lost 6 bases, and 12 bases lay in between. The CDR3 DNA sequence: TGCAGTGCTGGTGATTTAACGGATACGCAGTATTTT. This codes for CSAGDLTDTQYF.

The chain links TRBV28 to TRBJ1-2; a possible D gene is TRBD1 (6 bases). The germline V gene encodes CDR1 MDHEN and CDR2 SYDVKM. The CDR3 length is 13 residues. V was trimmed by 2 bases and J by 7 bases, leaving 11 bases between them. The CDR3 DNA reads TGTGCCAGCAGTTTAATGGGGGCCGGTGGCTACACCTTC. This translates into CASSLMGAGGYTF.

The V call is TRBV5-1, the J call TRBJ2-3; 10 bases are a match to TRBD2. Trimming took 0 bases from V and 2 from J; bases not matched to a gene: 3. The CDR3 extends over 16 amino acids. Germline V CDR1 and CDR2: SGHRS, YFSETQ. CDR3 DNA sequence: TGCGCCAGCAGCTTGGTTAGCGGGGGGTACACAGATACGCAGTATTTT. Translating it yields CASSLVSGGYTDTQYF.

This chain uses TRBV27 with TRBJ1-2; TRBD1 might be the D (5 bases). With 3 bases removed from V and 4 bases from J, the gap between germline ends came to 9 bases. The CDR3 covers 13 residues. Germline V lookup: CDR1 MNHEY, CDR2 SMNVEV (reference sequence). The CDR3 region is CASSFPGPYGYTF. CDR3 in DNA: TGTGCCAGCAGTTTCCCGGGGCCCTATGGCTACACCTTC.

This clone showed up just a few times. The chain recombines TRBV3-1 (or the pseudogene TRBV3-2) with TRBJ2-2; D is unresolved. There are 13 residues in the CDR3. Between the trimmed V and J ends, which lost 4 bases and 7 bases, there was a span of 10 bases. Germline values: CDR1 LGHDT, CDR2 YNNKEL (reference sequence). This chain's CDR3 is CASSPQWNGELFF. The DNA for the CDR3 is TGTGCCAGCAGCCCTCAATGGAACGGGGAGCTGTTTTTT.

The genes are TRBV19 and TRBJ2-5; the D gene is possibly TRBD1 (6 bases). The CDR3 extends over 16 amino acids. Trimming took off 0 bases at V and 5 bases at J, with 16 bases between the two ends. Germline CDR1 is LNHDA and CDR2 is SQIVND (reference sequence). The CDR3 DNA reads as TGTGCCAGTAGTATAGATCGGACAGCCTATCGGGAGACCCAGTACTTC. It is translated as CASSIDRTAYRETQYF.

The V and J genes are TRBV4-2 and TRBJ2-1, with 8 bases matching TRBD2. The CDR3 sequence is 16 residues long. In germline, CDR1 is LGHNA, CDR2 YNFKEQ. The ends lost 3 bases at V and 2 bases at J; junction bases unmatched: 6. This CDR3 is CASSQTGTSPYNEQFF. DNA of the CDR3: TGTGCCAGCAGCCAGACCGGGACTAGTCCCTACAATGAGCAGTTCTTC.

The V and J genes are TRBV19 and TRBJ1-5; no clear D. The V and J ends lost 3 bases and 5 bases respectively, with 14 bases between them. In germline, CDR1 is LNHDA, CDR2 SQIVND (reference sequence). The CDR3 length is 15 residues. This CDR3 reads CASSIGPRGDQPQHF. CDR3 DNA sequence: TGTGCCAGTAGTATCGGACCGAGAGGAGATCAGCCCCAGCATTTT.

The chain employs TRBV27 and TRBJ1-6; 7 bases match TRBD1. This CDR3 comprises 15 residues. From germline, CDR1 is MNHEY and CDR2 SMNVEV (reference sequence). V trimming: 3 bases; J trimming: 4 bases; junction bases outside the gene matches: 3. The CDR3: CASSLRTGYNSPLHF. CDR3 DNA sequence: TGTGCCAGCAGTTTGCGGACAGGTTATAATTCACCCCTCCACTTT.

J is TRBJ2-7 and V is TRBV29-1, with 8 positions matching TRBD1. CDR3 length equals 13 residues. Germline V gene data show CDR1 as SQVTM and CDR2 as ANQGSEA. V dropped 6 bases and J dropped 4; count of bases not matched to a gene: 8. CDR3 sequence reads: CSVRTGGMYEQYF. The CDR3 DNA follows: TGCAGCGTGAGAACAGGGGGTATGTACGAGCAGTACTTC.

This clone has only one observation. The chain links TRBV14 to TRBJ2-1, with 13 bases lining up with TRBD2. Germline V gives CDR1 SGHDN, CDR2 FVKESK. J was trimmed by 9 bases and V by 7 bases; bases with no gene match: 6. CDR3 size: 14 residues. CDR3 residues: CASTGLAGRGEQFF. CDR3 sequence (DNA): TGTGCCAGCACGGGACTAGCGGGAAGGGGTGAGCAGTTCTTC.